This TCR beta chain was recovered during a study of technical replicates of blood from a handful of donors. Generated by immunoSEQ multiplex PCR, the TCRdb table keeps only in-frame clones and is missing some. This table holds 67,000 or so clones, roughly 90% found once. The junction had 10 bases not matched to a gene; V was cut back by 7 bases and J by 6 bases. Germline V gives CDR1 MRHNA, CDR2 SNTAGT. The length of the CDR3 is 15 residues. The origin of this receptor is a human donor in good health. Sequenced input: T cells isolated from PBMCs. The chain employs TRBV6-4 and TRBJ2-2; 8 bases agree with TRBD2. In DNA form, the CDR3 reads TGTGCCAGCACTTCCGATCAGCGGGAGCCCGGGGAGCTGTTTTTT. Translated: CASTSDQREPGELFF.